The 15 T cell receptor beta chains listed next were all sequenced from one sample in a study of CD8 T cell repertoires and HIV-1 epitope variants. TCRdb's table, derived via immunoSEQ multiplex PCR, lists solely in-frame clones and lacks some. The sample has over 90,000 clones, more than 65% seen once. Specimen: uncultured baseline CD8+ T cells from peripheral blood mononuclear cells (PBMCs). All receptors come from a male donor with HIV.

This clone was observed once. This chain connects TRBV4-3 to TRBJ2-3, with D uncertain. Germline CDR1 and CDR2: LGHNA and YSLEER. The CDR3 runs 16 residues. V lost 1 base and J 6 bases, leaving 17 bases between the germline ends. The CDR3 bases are TGCGCCAGCAGCCAAGGGAACGTAGCTAGGCCCGATACGCAGTATTTT. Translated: CASSQGNVARPDTQYF.

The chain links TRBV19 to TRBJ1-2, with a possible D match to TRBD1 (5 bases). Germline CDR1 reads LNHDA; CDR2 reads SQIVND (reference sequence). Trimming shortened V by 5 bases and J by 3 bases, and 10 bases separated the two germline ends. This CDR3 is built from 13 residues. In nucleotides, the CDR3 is TGTGCCAGTAGTCCGGGGGGGGACTATGGCTACACCTTC. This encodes CASSPGGDYGYTF.

The CDR3 reads CASSQDWVSYEQYF. In DNA, the CDR3 is TGTGCCAGCAGCCAAGATTGGGTTTCCTACGAGCAGTACTTC. The chain carries TRBV14 and TRBJ2-5; no clear D gene. The J call may be in error: the DNA end matches TRBJ2-7 better. The CDR3 is 14 amino acids. Germline values: CDR1 SGHDN, CDR2 FVKESK.

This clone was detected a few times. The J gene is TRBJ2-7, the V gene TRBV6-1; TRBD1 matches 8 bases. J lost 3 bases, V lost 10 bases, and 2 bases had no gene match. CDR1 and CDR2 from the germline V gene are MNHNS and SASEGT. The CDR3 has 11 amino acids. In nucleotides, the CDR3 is TGTGCCACCACAGGGGGCTACGAGCAGTACTTC. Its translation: CATTGGYEQYF.

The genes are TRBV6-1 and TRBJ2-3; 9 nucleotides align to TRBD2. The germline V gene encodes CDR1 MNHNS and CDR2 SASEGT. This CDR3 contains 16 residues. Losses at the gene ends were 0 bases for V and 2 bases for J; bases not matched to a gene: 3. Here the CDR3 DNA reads TGTGCCAGCAGTGAAGCGTGGACTAGCGCCACAGATACGCAGTATTTT. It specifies CASSEAWTSATDTQYF.

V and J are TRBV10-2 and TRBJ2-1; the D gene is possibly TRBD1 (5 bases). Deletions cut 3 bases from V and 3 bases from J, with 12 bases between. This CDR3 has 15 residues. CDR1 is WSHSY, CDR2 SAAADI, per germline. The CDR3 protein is CASSERTKDYNEQFF. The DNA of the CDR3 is TGCGCCAGCAGTGAAAGGACAAAGGACTACAATGAGCAGTTCTTC.

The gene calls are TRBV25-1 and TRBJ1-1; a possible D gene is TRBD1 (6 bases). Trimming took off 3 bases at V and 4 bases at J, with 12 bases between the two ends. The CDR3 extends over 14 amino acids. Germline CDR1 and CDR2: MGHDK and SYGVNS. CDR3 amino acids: CASSDHRATTEAFF. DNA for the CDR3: TGTGCCAGCAGTGACCACAGGGCGACCACTGAAGCTTTCTTT.

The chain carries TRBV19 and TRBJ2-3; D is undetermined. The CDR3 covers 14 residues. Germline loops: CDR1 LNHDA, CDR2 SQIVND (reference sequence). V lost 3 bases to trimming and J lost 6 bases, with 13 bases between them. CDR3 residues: CASSIGSVMDTQYF. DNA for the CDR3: TGTGCCAGTAGTATTGGTAGTGTTATGGATACGCAGTATTTT.

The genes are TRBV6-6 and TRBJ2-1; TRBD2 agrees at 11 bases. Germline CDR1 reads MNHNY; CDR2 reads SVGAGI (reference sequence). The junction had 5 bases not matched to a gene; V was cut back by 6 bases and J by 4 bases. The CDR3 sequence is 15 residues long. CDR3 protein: CASSLLAGEYNEQFF. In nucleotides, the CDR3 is TGTGCCAGCAGCCTACTAGCGGGGGAGTACAATGAGCAGTTCTTC.

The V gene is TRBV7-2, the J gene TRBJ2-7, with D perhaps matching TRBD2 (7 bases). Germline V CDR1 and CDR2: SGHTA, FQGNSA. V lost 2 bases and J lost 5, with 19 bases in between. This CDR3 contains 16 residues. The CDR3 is CASSLPRGRGADEQYF. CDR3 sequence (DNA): TGTGCCAGCAGCTTACCGAGGGGGAGGGGCGCCGACGAGCAGTACTTC. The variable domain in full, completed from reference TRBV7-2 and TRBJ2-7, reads GAGVSQSPSNKVTEKGKDVELRCDPISGHTALYWYRQSLGQGLEFLIYFQGNSAPDKSGLPSDRFSAERTGGSVSTLTIQRTQQEDSAVYLCASSLPRGRGADEQYFGPGTRLTVT.

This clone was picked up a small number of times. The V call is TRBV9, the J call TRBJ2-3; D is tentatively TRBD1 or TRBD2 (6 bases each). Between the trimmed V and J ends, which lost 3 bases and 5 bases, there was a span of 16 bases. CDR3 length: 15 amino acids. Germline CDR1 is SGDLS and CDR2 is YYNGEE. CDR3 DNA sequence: TGTGCCAGCAGCGGGAGGGGGTTCGTGGAAGATACGCAGTATTTT. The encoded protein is CASSGRGFVEDTQYF.

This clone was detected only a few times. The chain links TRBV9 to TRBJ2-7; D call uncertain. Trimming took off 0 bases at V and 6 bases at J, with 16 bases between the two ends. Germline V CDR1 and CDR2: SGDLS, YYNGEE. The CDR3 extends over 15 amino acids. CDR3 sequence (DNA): TGTGCCAGCAGCGTAGCCCCCGGCCCCTCGGGCGAGCAGTACTTC. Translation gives CASSVAPGPSGEQYF.

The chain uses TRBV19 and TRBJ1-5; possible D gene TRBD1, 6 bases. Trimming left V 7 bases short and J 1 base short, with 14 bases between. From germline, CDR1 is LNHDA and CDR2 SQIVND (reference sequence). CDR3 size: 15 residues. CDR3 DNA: TGTGCCAGTATACCCGGACAGTTGAGCAATCAGCCCCAGCATTTT. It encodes CASIPGQLSNQPQHF. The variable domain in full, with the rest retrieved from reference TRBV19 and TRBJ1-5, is DGGITQSPKYLFRKEGQNVTLSCEQNLNHDAMYWYRQDPGQGLRLIYYSQIVNDFQKGDIAEGYSVSREKKESFPLTVTSAQKNPTAFYLCASIPGQLSNQPQHFGDGTRLSIL.

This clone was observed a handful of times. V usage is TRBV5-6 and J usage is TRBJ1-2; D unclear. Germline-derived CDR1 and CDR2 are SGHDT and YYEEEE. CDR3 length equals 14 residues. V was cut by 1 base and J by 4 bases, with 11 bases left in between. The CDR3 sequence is CASSLNRGAYGYTF. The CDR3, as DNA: TGTGCCAGCAGCTTGAACCGAGGAGCCTATGGCTACACCTTC.

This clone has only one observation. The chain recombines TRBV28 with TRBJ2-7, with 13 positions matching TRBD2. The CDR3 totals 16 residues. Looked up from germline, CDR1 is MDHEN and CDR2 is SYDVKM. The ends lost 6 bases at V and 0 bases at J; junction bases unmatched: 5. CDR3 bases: TGTGCCAGCAGACTAGCGGGGGGGCATAGCTCCTACGAGCAGTACTTC. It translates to CASRLAGGHSSYEQYF.